Listed below are T cell receptor beta chains from one sample, sequenced in a study of blood T cell repertoires in COVID-19. The method was immunoSEQ multiplex PCR; TCRdb's version includes in-frame clones alone and lacks a portion of them. The sample has around 150,000 clones, approximately 90% seen once. The specimen was peripheral blood. The receptor set was obtained from a man aged 25 to 40 with COVID-19, enrolled during active disease. The CDR3 runs from the conserved cysteine through the conserved F or W. The order of the fields is D gene, clone size, J gene, V gene, CDR3 DNA, CDR3 protein. The D gene is left open where the match is weak. A row's size may be missing; if present it is once, few, many or a size class.

D gene: TRBD1
clone size: NA
J gene: TRBJ1-1
V gene: TRBV6-5
CDR3 DNA: TGTGCCAGCAAGGGGGACAGATTAATGAACACTGAAGCTTTCTTT
CDR3 protein: CASKGDRLMNTEAFF

D gene: NA
clone size: NA
J gene: TRBJ2-7
V gene: TRBV11-3
CDR3 DNA: TGTGCCAGCAGCCCGGGTAGCGGCCCCTCCTACGAGCAGTACTTC
CDR3 protein: CASSPGSGPSYEQYF

D gene: TRBD1
clone size: NA
J gene: TRBJ2-7
V gene: TRBV28
CDR3 DNA: TGTGCCAGCAGTTCCTTTACCGGGACAGGGGCCTACGAGCAGTACTTC
CDR3 protein: CASSSFTGTGAYEQYF

D gene: NA
clone size: NA
J gene: TRBJ2-1
V gene: TRBV5-1
CDR3 DNA: TGCGCCAGCAGCTGGGCAAAAAATGAGCAGTTCTTC
CDR3 protein: CASSWAKNEQFF

D gene: NA
clone size: NA
J gene: TRBJ2-7
V gene: TRBV19
CDR3 DNA: TGTGCCAGTAGGGCACAGGGTCCCAGCTACGAGCAGTACTTC
CDR3 protein: CASRAQGPSYEQYF

D gene: NA
clone size: NA
J gene: TRBJ2-2
V gene: TRBV10-3
CDR3 DNA: TGTGCCATCAGTGATCGGGGAACCGGGGAGCTGTTTTTT
CDR3 protein: CAISDRGTGELFF

D gene: NA
clone size: NA
J gene: TRBJ2-1
V gene: TRBV27
CDR3 DNA: TGTGCCAGCAGTTTGGGACGGGGGATTAATGAGCAGTTCTTC
CDR3 protein: CASSLGRGINEQFF

D gene: TRBD2
clone size: once
J gene: TRBJ2-2
V gene: TRBV18
CDR3 DNA: TGTGCCAGCTCATTGGGACTACAGAACACCGGGGAGCTGTTTTTT
CDR3 protein: CASSLGLQNTGELFF

D gene: NA
clone size: NA
J gene: TRBJ1-1
V gene: TRBV12-3/TRBV12-4
CDR3 DNA: TGTGCCAGCAGTTTAGGTGGCGAAGCTTTCTTT
CDR3 protein: CASSLGGEAFF

D gene: TRBD1
clone size: few
J gene: TRBJ1-4
V gene: TRBV4-3
CDR3 DNA: TGCGCCAGCAGCCAGCGGACAGGGGGGTCTAAACTGTTTTTT
CDR3 protein: CASSQRTGGSKLFF

D gene: NA
clone size: NA
J gene: TRBJ2-3
V gene: TRBV9
CDR3 DNA: TGTGCCAGCAGCGTGGACTCAGCCCCAGATACGCAGTATTTT
CDR3 protein: CASSVDSAPDTQYF

D gene: TRBD1
clone size: NA
J gene: TRBJ1-5
V gene: TRBV6-2/TRBV6-3
CDR3 DNA: TGTGCCAGCAGTCCGGGACAGCTTAGCAATCAGCCCCAGCATTTT
CDR3 protein: CASSPGQLSNQPQHF

D gene: NA
clone size: NA
J gene: TRBJ2-7
V gene: TRBV7-2
CDR3 DNA: TGTGCCAGCAGCTACCTCAGCTCCTACGAGCAGTACTTC
CDR3 protein: CASSYLSSYEQYF

D gene: NA
clone size: NA
J gene: TRBJ2-2
V gene: TRBV5-6
CDR3 DNA: TGTGCCAGCAGCCTCAACACCGGGGAGCTGTTTTTT
CDR3 protein: CASSLNTGELFF

D gene: NA
clone size: NA
J gene: TRBJ1-5
V gene: TRBV30
CDR3 DNA: TGTGCCTGGAGTAGCGGGGGGTTGGGACAGCCCCAGCATTTT
CDR3 protein: CAWSSGGLGQPQHF

D gene: TRBD2
clone size: NA
J gene: TRBJ2-5
V gene: TRBV3-1/TRBV3-2
CDR3 DNA: TGTGCCAGCAGCCCCGGGGGGGCCCAAGAGACCCAGTACTTC
CDR3 protein: CASSPGGAQETQYF

D gene: TRBD2
clone size: NA
J gene: TRBJ2-5
V gene: TRBV7-2
CDR3 DNA: TGTGCCAGCAGCTTCCCGGGACTAAGCGAGACCCAGTACTTC
CDR3 protein: CASSFPGLSETQYF

D gene: NA
clone size: NA
J gene: TRBJ1-3
V gene: TRBV6-5
CDR3 DNA: TGTGCCAGCAGTTCACGACAGAGCTCTGGAAACACCATATATTTT
CDR3 protein: CASSSRQSSGNTIYF

D gene: NA
clone size: NA
J gene: TRBJ1-5
V gene: TRBV18
CDR3 DNA: TGTGCCAGCTCACTTGCCCCGAGGGATCAGCCCCAGCATTTT
CDR3 protein: CASSLAPRDQPQHF

D gene: NA
clone size: NA
J gene: TRBJ1-4
V gene: TRBV11-2
CDR3 DNA: TGTGCCAGCAGCATCGAAGGGGCAGGGCGGTATGAAAAACTGTTTTTT
CDR3 protein: CASSIEGAGRYEKLFF

D gene: TRBD1
clone size: NA
J gene: TRBJ1-6
V gene: TRBV27
CDR3 DNA: TGTGCCAGCAGTTCGGACAGGGCCTATAATTCACCCCTCCACTTT
CDR3 protein: CASSSDRAYNSPLHF

D gene: NA
clone size: NA
J gene: TRBJ1-2
V gene: TRBV5-5
CDR3 DNA: TGTGCCAGCAGCTTGGTGGGTCTGGCGGAAAACTATGGCTACACCTTC
CDR3 protein: CASSLVGLAENYGYTF

D gene: NA
clone size: few
J gene: TRBJ1-3
V gene: TRBV6-1
CDR3 DNA: TGTGCCAGCAGTGAAGCGGCAGGCTCTGGAAACACCATATATTTT
CDR3 protein: CASSEAAGSGNTIYF

D gene: TRBD2
clone size: NA
J gene: TRBJ2-5
V gene: TRBV4-1
CDR3 DNA: TGCGCCAGCAGCCAAGGGGCGGCGGGAGCCATCCAAGAGACCCAGTACTTC
CDR3 protein: CASSQGAAGAIQETQYF

D gene: NA
clone size: NA
J gene: TRBJ1-2
V gene: TRBV18
CDR3 DNA: TGTGCCAGCTCACTTTCCGGGGGGGCAGGATATGGCTACACCTTC
CDR3 protein: CASSLSGGAGYGYTF

D gene: NA
clone size: NA
J gene: TRBJ1-1
V gene: TRBV28
CDR3 DNA: TGTGCCAGCAGTTTAAGGCAACCCGGGAGCACTGAAGCTTTCTTT
CDR3 protein: CASSLRQPGSTEAFF

D gene: TRBD2
clone size: NA
J gene: TRBJ2-7
V gene: TRBV5-5
CDR3 DNA: TGTGCCAGCAGCCCGAGCGGGGTGAGCTCCTACGAGCAGTACTTC
CDR3 protein: CASSPSGVSSYEQYF

D gene: NA
clone size: NA
J gene: TRBJ1-1
V gene: TRBV2
CDR3 DNA: TGTGCCAGCACCGCAAGACAGGCCCTAGGGACTGAAGCTTTCTTT
CDR3 protein: CASTARQALGTEAFF

D gene: TRBD2
clone size: NA
J gene: TRBJ2-1
V gene: TRBV7-2
CDR3 DNA: TGTGCCAGCGGACGACTAGCGGGCTACAATGAGCAGTTCTTC
CDR3 protein: CASGRLAGYNEQFF

D gene: NA
clone size: NA
J gene: TRBJ1-1
V gene: TRBV27
CDR3 DNA: TGTGCCAGCACATCCAACGAGGGTGGGATGAACACTGAAGCTTTCTTT
CDR3 protein: CASTSNEGGMNTEAFF

D gene: TRBD1
clone size: NA
J gene: TRBJ2-6
V gene: TRBV25-1
CDR3 DNA: TGTGCCAGCAGTGGGACAGGGGGACGCTCTGGGGCCAACGTCCTGACTTTC
CDR3 protein: CASSGTGGRSGANVLTF

D gene: NA
clone size: NA
J gene: TRBJ1-6
V gene: TRBV6-6
CDR3 DNA: TGTGCCAGCAGTTACTCGAGGGAGGGGACGGGCTCACCCCTCCACTTT
CDR3 protein: CASSYSREGTGSPLHF

D gene: NA
clone size: NA
J gene: TRBJ2-1
V gene: TRBV19
CDR3 DNA: TGTGCCAGTAGTTGGCGGGTCTCCTACAATGAGCAGTTCTTC
CDR3 protein: CASSWRVSYNEQFF

D gene: NA
clone size: NA
J gene: TRBJ1-3
V gene: TRBV6-5
CDR3 DNA: TGTGCCAGCAGCCTTCAGGCGTTCTCTGGAAACACCATATATTTT
CDR3 protein: CASSLQAFSGNTIYF

D gene: NA
clone size: NA
J gene: TRBJ2-2
V gene: TRBV10-3
CDR3 DNA: TGTGCCATCAGTGGGGACAAAACCTACACCGGGGAGCTGTTTTTT
CDR3 protein: CAISGDKTYTGELFF